Listed below are T cell receptor beta chains from one sample, sequenced in a study of cytomegalovirus exposure and HLA in healthy donors. Measured with immunoSEQ multiplex PCR; TCRdb has only the in-frame clones, and not every one. The sample records about 190,000 clones, 70% to 80% being singletons. Input material: PBMCs. These receptors came from a woman between 25 and 40 years old in good health and CMV-seropositive. Each CDR3 is given with its conserved first and last residue. The D gene is left open where the match is weak. For some rows the clone size is stated as once, few or many, or as a class when expanded; others skip it.

clone size: .
D gene: .
J gene: TRBJ2-1
V gene: TRBV25-1
CDR3 DNA: TGTGCTTACAGGGCGGCAGGTGAGCAGTTCTTC
CDR3 protein: CAYRAAGEQFF

clone size: .
D gene: TRBD1
J gene: TRBJ1-2
V gene: TRBV19
CDR3 DNA: TGTGCCAGTAGTATCCGGGACAGGACTTATAATAACTATGGCTACACCTTC
CDR3 protein: CASSIRDRTYNNYGYTF

clone size: .
D gene: .
J gene: TRBJ1-4
V gene: TRBV2
CDR3 DNA: TGTGCCAGCAGTGTATCAGCGGGTAGTGGTGAAAAACTGTTTTTT
CDR3 protein: CASSVSAGSGEKLFF

clone size: .
D gene: .
J gene: TRBJ1-4
V gene: TRBV7-8
CDR3 DNA: TGTGCCAGCAGCGCAACCGGGACAACCTACGAAAAACTGTTTTTT
CDR3 protein: CASSATGTTYEKLFF

clone size: .
D gene: .
J gene: TRBJ1-5
V gene: TRBV4-3
CDR3 DNA: TGCGCCAGCAGCCAAGGAGTAAATCAGCCCCAGCATTTT
CDR3 protein: CASSQGVNQPQHF

clone size: .
D gene: TRBD1
J gene: TRBJ2-5
V gene: TRBV29-1
CDR3 DNA: TGCAGCGTGACAGGGGTGAGAGAGACCCAGTACTTC
CDR3 protein: CSVTGVRETQYF

clone size: .
D gene: TRBD2
J gene: TRBJ2-3
V gene: TRBV6-6
CDR3 DNA: TGTGCCACTAGCGGGGGGAGGGCAGATACGCAGTATTTT
CDR3 protein: CATSGGRADTQYF

clone size: .
D gene: .
J gene: TRBJ2-7
V gene: TRBV2
CDR3 DNA: TGTGCCAGCACCCACAGGGAAGGCTACGAGCAGTACTTC
CDR3 protein: CASTHREGYEQYF

clone size: .
D gene: .
J gene: TRBJ1-5
V gene: TRBV4-2
CDR3 DNA: TGTGCCAGCAGCCAAGCCCCAGGCTCTAGCCAGCCCCAGCATTTT
CDR3 protein: CASSQAPGSSQPQHF

clone size: .
D gene: .
J gene: TRBJ1-1
V gene: TRBV28
CDR3 DNA: TGTGCCAGCAGTCCGGGGTACACTGAAGCTTTCTTT
CDR3 protein: CASSPGYTEAFF

clone size: .
D gene: .
J gene: TRBJ2-3
V gene: TRBV5-4
CDR3 DNA: TGTGCCAGCAGCTTCCGTAGCGAATATACGCAGTATTTT
CDR3 protein: CASSFRSEYTQYF

clone size: .
D gene: .
J gene: TRBJ2-7
V gene: TRBV5-4
CDR3 DNA: TGTGCCAGCAGCTCGGCCAGACAGCCCTACGAGCAGTACTTC
CDR3 protein: CASSSARQPYEQYF

clone size: .
D gene: TRBD1
J gene: TRBJ1-3
V gene: TRBV29-1
CDR3 DNA: TGCAGCGTTGCAGGGGGGAAAAACACCATATATTTT
CDR3 protein: CSVAGGKNTIYF

clone size: once
D gene: .
J gene: TRBJ2-7
V gene: TRBV7-7
CDR3 DNA: TGTGCTAGCAGCTTAAAGGGGCACCTCTACGAGCAGTACTTC
CDR3 protein: CASSLKGHLYEQYF

clone size: .
D gene: .
J gene: TRBJ1-2
V gene: TRBV7-9
CDR3 DNA: TGTGCCAGCAGCTTAGGGACATTTAACTATGGCTACACCTTC
CDR3 protein: CASSLGTFNYGYTF

clone size: .
D gene: TRBD2
J gene: TRBJ2-1
V gene: TRBV4-2
CDR3 DNA: TGTGCCAGCAGCCCTACAAAGCGGGGCTCCTACAATGAGCAGTTCTTC
CDR3 protein: CASSPTKRGSYNEQFF

clone size: few
D gene: .
J gene: TRBJ2-3
V gene: TRBV4-1
CDR3 DNA: TGCGCCAGCAGCCAAGATATTCGGGGGAGCACAGATACGCAGTATTTT
CDR3 protein: CASSQDIRGSTDTQYF

clone size: .
D gene: .
J gene: TRBJ1-6
V gene: TRBV28
CDR3 DNA: TGTGCCAGCAGGCACGTGGGGCGTATTGTAGGTTCACCCCTCCACTTT
CDR3 protein: CASRHVGRIVGSPLHF

clone size: .
D gene: TRBD1
J gene: TRBJ1-3
V gene: TRBV2
CDR3 DNA: TGTGCCAGCAGTGAGGCGACAGGGGTTGGAAACACCATATATTTT
CDR3 protein: CASSEATGVGNTIYF

clone size: .
D gene: .
J gene: TRBJ2-7
V gene: TRBV6-1
CDR3 DNA: TGTGCCAGCAGTGAATCAAAGGGGAGGGGGAACGAGCAGTACTTC
CDR3 protein: CASSESKGRGNEQYF

clone size: .
D gene: .
J gene: TRBJ1-5
V gene: TRBV7-9
CDR3 DNA: TGTGCCAGCAGCCACGGGCAGGGTAACCAGCCCCAGCATTTT
CDR3 protein: CASSHGQGNQPQHF

clone size: few
D gene: .
J gene: TRBJ1-6
V gene: TRBV19
CDR3 DNA: TGTGCCAGTACCGCTGTGAGAAATTCACCCCTCCACTTT
CDR3 protein: CASTAVRNSPLHF

clone size: .
D gene: .
J gene: TRBJ1-4
V gene: TRBV7-2
CDR3 DNA: TGTGCCAGCAGCCCTGTTTGGGGGCGTGAAAAACTGTTTTTT
CDR3 protein: CASSPVWGREKLFF

clone size: .
D gene: TRBD1
J gene: TRBJ1-6
V gene: TRBV27
CDR3 DNA: TGTGCCAGCAGATTCGACAGGGTAGGAATAGGGACCTATAATTCACCCCTCCACTTT
CDR3 protein: CASRFDRVGIGTYNSPLHF

clone size: .
D gene: .
J gene: TRBJ1-1
V gene: TRBV7-9
CDR3 DNA: TGTTCCAGCAGCCCCCCGCCCACAGGGCGAAGGACTGAAGCTTTCTTT
CDR3 protein: CSSSPPPTGRRTEAFF

clone size: few
D gene: .
J gene: TRBJ2-2
V gene: TRBV7-2
CDR3 DNA: TGTGCCAGCAGCAACCTTGGAGGTTCCACCGGGGAGCTGTTTTTT
CDR3 protein: CASSNLGGSTGELFF

clone size: .
D gene: TRBD2
J gene: TRBJ2-1
V gene: TRBV7-9
CDR3 DNA: TGTGCCCCCCAAGGACTAGCGGGTTACAATGAGCAGTTCTTC
CDR3 protein: CAPQGLAGYNEQFF

clone size: .
D gene: .
J gene: TRBJ2-2
V gene: TRBV19
CDR3 DNA: TGTGCCAGTAGTATGGGCGTTTCCACCGGGGAGCTGTTTTTT
CDR3 protein: CASSMGVSTGELFF

clone size: .
D gene: TRBD1
J gene: TRBJ2-7
V gene: TRBV4-3
CDR3 DNA: TGCGCCAGCAGCCCCGGGACAGGGAGCTCCTACGAGCAGTACTTC
CDR3 protein: CASSPGTGSSYEQYF

clone size: .
D gene: TRBD1
J gene: TRBJ1-5
V gene: TRBV4-1
CDR3 DNA: TGCGCCAGCAGCCGGGAGACAGGGGATTATCAGCCCCAGCATTTT
CDR3 protein: CASSRETGDYQPQHF

clone size: .
D gene: .
J gene: TRBJ2-2
V gene: TRBV4-1
CDR3 DNA: TGCGCCAGCAGCCAAGTGGGTTCGGGCACCGGGGAGCTGTTTTTT
CDR3 protein: CASSQVGSGTGELFF

clone size: .
D gene: .
J gene: TRBJ1-3
V gene: TRBV9
CDR3 DNA: TGTGCCAGCAGCGTAGGTCCGAGCTCTGGAAACACCATATATTTT
CDR3 protein: CASSVGPSSGNTIYF

clone size: once
D gene: .
J gene: TRBJ1-4
V gene: TRBV7-8
CDR3 DNA: TGTGCCAGCAGCTTAGTCTCGGGGGGCCTAAATGAAAAACTGTTTTTT
CDR3 protein: CASSLVSGGLNEKLFF

clone size: .
D gene: .
J gene: TRBJ2-1
V gene: TRBV7-3
CDR3 DNA: TGTGCCAGCAGCTTATTTCCGAGCTCCTACAATGAGCAGTTCTTC
CDR3 protein: CASSLFPSSYNEQFF

clone size: .
D gene: .
J gene: TRBJ2-7
V gene: TRBV5-1
CDR3 DNA: TGCGCCAGCAGCTTGGGTGGGCTGGCCTACGAGCAGTACTTC
CDR3 protein: CASSLGGLAYEQYF

clone size: .
D gene: .
J gene: TRBJ1-2
V gene: TRBV19
CDR3 DNA: TGTGCCAGTAGTATGCCCCCCGGGGGAGGTGGCTACACCTTC
CDR3 protein: CASSMPPGGGGYTF

clone size: few
D gene: .
J gene: TRBJ2-7
V gene: TRBV5-4
CDR3 DNA: TGTGCCAGCAGCCAAGATGACAGGCCGTACGAGCAGTACTTC
CDR3 protein: CASSQDDRPYEQYF

clone size: .
D gene: TRBD2
J gene: TRBJ2-1
V gene: TRBV7-9
CDR3 DNA: TGTTCCAGCAGCCCACTAGCGGGACCACTGGGAAATGAGCAGTTCTTC
CDR3 protein: CSSSPLAGPLGNEQFF

clone size: .
D gene: TRBD2
J gene: TRBJ2-1
V gene: TRBV5-8
CDR3 DNA: TGTGCCAGCAGCCCTAGCGGGAGGCCCTACAATGAGCAGTTCTTC
CDR3 protein: CASSPSGRPYNEQFF

clone size: .
D gene: .
J gene: TRBJ2-7
V gene: TRBV9
CDR3 DNA: TGTGCCAGCAGCGTAGACGGCGGTCCGACCTACGAGCAGTACTTC
CDR3 protein: CASSVDGGPTYEQYF

clone size: few
D gene: .
J gene: TRBJ1-2
V gene: TRBV9
CDR3 DNA: TGTGCCAGCAGCGTAGCTACCGGCAGGGCCTATGGCTACACCTTC
CDR3 protein: CASSVATGRAYGYTF

clone size: .
D gene: .
J gene: TRBJ1-1
V gene: TRBV6-1
CDR3 DNA: TGTGCCAGCAGTGAAGCGCTGGGGGGGTCGGGATTGGAAGCTTTCTTT
CDR3 protein: CASSEALGGSGLEAFF

clone size: .
D gene: .
J gene: TRBJ2-2
V gene: TRBV28
CDR3 DNA: TGTGCCAGCAAGGGGCCCGACGCCGGGGAGCTGTTTTTT
CDR3 protein: CASKGPDAGELFF